Each of the 18 T cell receptor beta chains below was sequenced from the same sample in a study of T cell responses to AZD1222 COVID-19 vaccine. The table came from immunoSEQ multiplex PCR; TCRdb's copy has only in-frame clones and leaves some out. The sample has just under 95,000 clones; around nine tenths are singletons. Sample: peripheral blood, taken on day 0 of AZD1222 vaccination. These receptors were obtained from an adult in good health.

The sample holds one count of this clone. V is TRBV19 and J is TRBJ2-2; 7 bases match TRBD2. The ends lost 5 bases at V and 6 bases at J; junction bases unmatched: 9. Germline CDR1 reads LNHDA; CDR2 reads SQIVND (reference sequence). The CDR3 contains 15 residues. The chain's CDR3 is CASSPSGAGAGELFF. The CDR3 nucleotides read TGTGCCAGTAGTCCAAGCGGGGCTGGGGCCGGGGAGCTGTTTTTT.

The chain links TRBV5-5 to TRBJ2-5; TRBD1 matches at 8 bases. Germline CDR1 SGHKS, CDR2 YYEKEE (reference sequence). This CDR3 has 17 residues. V lost 0 bases, J lost 4 bases, and 11 bases stayed unmatched. The CDR3 DNA reads TGTGCCAGCAGCTTGGACAGGGGGGATCCGAGGGGAGAGACCCAGTACTTC. Its protein is CASSLDRGDPRGETQYF.

The chain links TRBV30 to TRBJ1-6; maybe TRBD1 (6 bases). The CDR3 runs 15 residues. Germline assignment: CDR1 GTSNPN and CDR2 SVGIG (reference sequence). Trimming stripped 4 bases from V and 6 bases from J, with 16 bases between. In DNA form, the CDR3 reads TGTGCCTGGACCCCTGGGGGGGCTGGTAATTCACCCCTCCACTTT. Residues: CAWTPGGAGNSPLHF.

The chain recombines TRBV2 with TRBJ2-5; unclear D gene. V lost 6 bases to trimming and J lost 2 bases, with 4 bases between them. Germline V gene lookup returns CDR1 SNHLY and CDR2 FYNNEI. The CDR3 consists of 11 residues. The CDR3 DNA is TGTGCCAGCAGGCTACAAGAGACCCAGTACTTC. This sequence encodes CASRLQETQYF.

The rearrangement joins TRBV5-1 to TRBJ2-3, with TRBD2 matching 9 bases. The CDR3 spans 18 residues. V shed 0 bases, J shed 0 bases, and the junction held 8 bases outside the gene matches. Germline lookup yields CDR1 SGHRS and CDR2 YFSETQ. CDR3 region: CASSLEGASGVSTDTQYF. As DNA, the CDR3 is TGCGCCAGCAGCTTGGAGGGGGCTAGCGGGGTTAGCACAGATACGCAGTATTTT.

This clone was seen just once. This sequence joins TRBV27 and TRBJ2-3, with TRBD2 identical over 8 bases. Germline V lookup: CDR1 MNHEY, CDR2 SMNVEV (reference sequence). The CDR3 is 14 amino acids. The V and J ends lost 5 bases and 8 bases, in that order; junction bases with no gene match: 9. The CDR3 coding sequence is TGTGCCAGCAGTCTCCCGAGCCGGGGGGGTACGCAGTATTTT. It yields the protein CASSLPSRGGTQYF.

A word on this clone: Germline is not matched at one junction end, which may reflect a read error. The chain carries TRBV2 and TRBJ2-1; D remains ambiguous. Germline V gives CDR1 SNHLY, CDR2 FYNNEI. CDR3 size: 13 residues. The CDR3 DNA reads as TGTGCCAGCGGTGATAGCTCCTACAATGAGCAGTTCTTC. It yields the protein CASGDSSYNEQFF.

The genes are TRBV19 and TRBJ2-3, with D perhaps matching TRBD1 (6 bases). Germline V gives CDR1 LNHDA, CDR2 SQIVND (reference sequence). The CDR3 has 16 residues. Trimming took 3 bases from V and 2 from J, leaving 15 bases between them. The CDR3 coding sequence is TGTGCCAGTAGTATTGGTCAGGGGTTCAACACAGATACGCAGTATTTT. This gives the protein CASSIGQGFNTDTQYF.

In its sample, this clone was seen once. This rearrangement joins TRBV6-5 to TRBJ2-7, with D possibly called TRBD1 or TRBD2 (7 bases each). V lost 0 bases, J lost 0 bases, and 12 bases lay in between. The CDR3 contains 16 residues. CDR1 MNHEY and CDR2 SVGAGI come from the germline V gene. In DNA form, the CDR3 reads TGTGCCAGCAGTTACTCCCCAGGGGGGGGCTCCTACGAGCAGTACTTC. Amino acids: CASSYSPGGGSYEQYF.

The rearrangement uses TRBV7-8 and TRBJ2-5; D tentatively reads TRBD1 or TRBD2 (5 bases each). The CDR3 is made up of 13 amino acids. The V gene's germline CDR1 is SGHVS and CDR2 FQNEAQ. The V end lost 1 base, the J end lost 7 bases, and 10 bases lay between the germline ends. For the CDR3, the DNA is TGTGCCAGCAGCTTAGGGGACCAGGGGACCCAGTACTTC. Protein sequence: CASSLGDQGTQYF. The whole variable domain, filled in from reference TRBV7-8 and TRBJ2-5, reads GAGVSQSPRYKVAKRGQDVALRCDPISGHVSLFWYQQALGQGPEFLTYFQNEAQLDKSGLPSDRFFAERPEGSVSTLKIQRTQQEDSAVYLCASSLGDQGTQYFGPGTRLLVL.

The chain is built from TRBV9 and TRBJ1-6; D not resolved. The CDR3 sequence is 14 residues long. Germline assignment: CDR1 SGDLS and CDR2 YYNGEE. V lost 0 bases and J 10 bases, leaving 11 bases between the germline ends. CDR3 DNA: TGTGCCAGCAGCGTAGGCGGGCCCAACTCACCCCTCCACTTT. Its translation: CASSVGGPNSPLHF.

The chain uses TRBV18 and TRBJ2-1; tentatively, D is TRBD1 (6 bases). The germline V gene encodes CDR1 KGHSH and CDR2 LQKENI. The CDR3 runs to 14 residues. Deletions cut 0 bases from V and 4 bases from J, with 7 bases between. The CDR3 coding sequence is TGTGCCAGCTCACCACCCGACAGGTACAATGAGCAGTTCTTC. Amino acids: CASSPPDRYNEQFF.

The chain recombines TRBV6-2 or TRBV6-3 with TRBJ2-7; D ambiguous. Germline V gene lookup returns CDR1 MNHEY and CDR2 SVGEGT. This CDR3 spans 12 amino acids. Between the trimmed V and J ends, which lost 4 bases and 3 bases, there was a span of 7 bases. The CDR3 loop reads CASSSTDYEQYF. The CDR3 coding sequence is TGTGCCAGCAGTTCGACCGACTACGAGCAGTACTTC.

The chain carries TRBV6-5 and TRBJ2-6; D unclear. The V end lost 6 bases, the J end lost 4 bases, and 13 bases lay between the germline ends. The CDR3 spans 15 residues. Germline assignment: CDR1 MNHEY and CDR2 SVGAGI. This CDR3 is CASSARLTGANVLTF. The CDR3 DNA reads as TGTGCCAGCAGCGCTCGATTAACAGGGGCCAACGTCCTGACTTTC.

This sequence joins TRBV28 and TRBJ1-2; the D is unclear. Germline CDR1 and CDR2: MDHEN and SYDVKM. Trimming left V 4 bases short and J 8 bases short, with 20 bases between. The CDR3 has 15 residues. The CDR3 DNA is TGTGCCAGCAGTTCACGCTCTACCGGCGGCGCAGGCTACACCTTC. Translated, it gives CASSSRSTGGAGYTF.

The gene calls are TRBV25-1 and TRBJ1-1, with D possibly TRBD1 on 6 matching bases. The germline CDR1 and CDR2 sequences are MGHDK and SYGVNS. V was cut by 6 bases and J by 1 base, with 18 bases left in between. CDR3 length: 16 amino acids. CDR3 DNA: TGTGCCAGCAGGGACGATCTGATAGGGGGGAACACTGAAGCTTTCTTT. As protein: CASRDDLIGGNTEAFF.

This sequence joins TRBV7-8 and TRBJ2-5; perhaps TRBD1 as D (5 bases). The CDR3 contains 18 residues. Germline V gene lookup returns CDR1 SGHVS and CDR2 FQNEAQ. V was clipped by 3 bases and J by 1 base, with 21 bases between them. The CDR3 DNA reads as TGTGCCAGCAGCTTTGGTACCAGGGCTATCCTGACCCAAGAGACCCAGTACTTC. This codes for CASSFGTRAILTQETQYF.

This clone was found once. The chain uses TRBV28 and TRBJ2-3, with 10 positions matching TRBD2. Unmatched junction bases numbered 2, after V lost 5 bases and J lost 0 bases. Per the germline V gene, CDR1 is MDHEN and CDR2 is SYDVKM. This CDR3 comprises 15 residues. CDR3 coding DNA: TGTGCCAGCAGTAGCGGGGGGGCAAGCACAGATACGCAGTATTTT. It translates to CASSSGGASTDTQYF.